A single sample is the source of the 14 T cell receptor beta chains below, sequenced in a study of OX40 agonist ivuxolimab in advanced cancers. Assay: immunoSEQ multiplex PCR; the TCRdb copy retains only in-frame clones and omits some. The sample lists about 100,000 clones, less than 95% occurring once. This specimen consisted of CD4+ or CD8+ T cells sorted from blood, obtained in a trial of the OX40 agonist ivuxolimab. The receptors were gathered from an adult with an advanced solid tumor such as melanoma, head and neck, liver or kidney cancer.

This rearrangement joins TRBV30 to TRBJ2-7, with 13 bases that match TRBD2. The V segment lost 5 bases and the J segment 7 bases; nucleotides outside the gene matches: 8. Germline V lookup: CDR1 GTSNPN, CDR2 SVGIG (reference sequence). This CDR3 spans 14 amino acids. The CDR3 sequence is CAWGGLAGPGEQYF. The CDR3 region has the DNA TGTGCCTGGGGGGGACTAGCGGGACCTGGAGAGCAGTACTTC.

CDR3 DNA: TGTGCCAGCAGTGGAGGGACAGCCAACACTGAAGCTTTCTTT. Translation: CASSGGTANTEAFF. The rearrangement uses TRBV5-6 and TRBJ1-1; TRBD1 aligns across 7 bases. The CDR3 is 14 amino acids. V gave up 5 bases and J gave up 2 bases; unmatched junction bases: 6. Germline loops: CDR1 SGHDT, CDR2 YYEEEE.

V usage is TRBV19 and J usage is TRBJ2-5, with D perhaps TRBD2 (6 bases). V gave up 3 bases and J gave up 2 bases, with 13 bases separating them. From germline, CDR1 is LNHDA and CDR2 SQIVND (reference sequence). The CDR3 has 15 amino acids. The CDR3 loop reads CASSIAGGVQETQYF. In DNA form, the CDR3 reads TGTGCCAGTAGTATCGCGGGCGGGGTGCAAGAGACCCAGTACTTC.

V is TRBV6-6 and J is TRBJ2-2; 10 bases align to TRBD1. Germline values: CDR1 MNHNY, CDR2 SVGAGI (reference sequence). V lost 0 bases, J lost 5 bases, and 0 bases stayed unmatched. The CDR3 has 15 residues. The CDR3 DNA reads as TGTGCCAGCAGTTACTCGGGACAGGGGACCGGGGAGCTGTTTTTT. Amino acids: CASSYSGQGTGELFF.

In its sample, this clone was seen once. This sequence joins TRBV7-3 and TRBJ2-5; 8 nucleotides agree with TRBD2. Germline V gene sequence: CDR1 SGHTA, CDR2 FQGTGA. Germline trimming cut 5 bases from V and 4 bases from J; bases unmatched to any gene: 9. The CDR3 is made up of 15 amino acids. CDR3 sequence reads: CASSRQAGVGETQYF. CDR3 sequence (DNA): TGTGCCAGCAGCCGACAAGCGGGAGTTGGAGAGACCCAGTACTTC.

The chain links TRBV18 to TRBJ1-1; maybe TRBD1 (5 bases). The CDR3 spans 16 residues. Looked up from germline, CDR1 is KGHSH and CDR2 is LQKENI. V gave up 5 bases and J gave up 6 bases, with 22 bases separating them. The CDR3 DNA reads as TGTGCCAGCTCAGCCGGCGGCTGGGGCGAGGTCTCTGAAGCTTTCTTT. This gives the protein CASSAGGWGEVSEAFF.

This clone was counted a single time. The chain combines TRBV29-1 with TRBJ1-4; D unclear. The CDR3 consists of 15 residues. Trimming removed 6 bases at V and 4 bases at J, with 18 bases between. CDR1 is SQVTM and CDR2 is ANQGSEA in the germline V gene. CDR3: CSVAIRNSGNEKLFF. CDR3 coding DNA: TGCAGCGTGGCCATCCGTAATTCGGGTAATGAAAAACTGTTTTTT.

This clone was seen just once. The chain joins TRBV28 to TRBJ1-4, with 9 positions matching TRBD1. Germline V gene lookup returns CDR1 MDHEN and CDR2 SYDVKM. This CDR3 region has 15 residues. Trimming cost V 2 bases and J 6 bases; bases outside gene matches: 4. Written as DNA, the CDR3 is TGTGCCAGCAGTTTACTTGGGACAGGGCATGAAAAACTGTTTTTT. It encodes CASSLLGTGHEKLFF.

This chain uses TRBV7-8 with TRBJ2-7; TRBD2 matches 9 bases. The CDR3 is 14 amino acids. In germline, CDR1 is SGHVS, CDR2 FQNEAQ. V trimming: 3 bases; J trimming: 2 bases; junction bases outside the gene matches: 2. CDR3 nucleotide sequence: TGTGCCAGCAGCTTGACTAGCGGTGCCTACGAGCAGTACTTC. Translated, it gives CASSLTSGAYEQYF.

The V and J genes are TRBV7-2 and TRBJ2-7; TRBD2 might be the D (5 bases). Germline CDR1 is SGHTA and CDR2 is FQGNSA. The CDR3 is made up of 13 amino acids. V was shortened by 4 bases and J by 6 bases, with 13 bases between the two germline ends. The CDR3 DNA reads TGTGCCAGCAGCTCGGCACTAGATCCCGAGCAGTACTTC. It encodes CASSSALDPEQYF.

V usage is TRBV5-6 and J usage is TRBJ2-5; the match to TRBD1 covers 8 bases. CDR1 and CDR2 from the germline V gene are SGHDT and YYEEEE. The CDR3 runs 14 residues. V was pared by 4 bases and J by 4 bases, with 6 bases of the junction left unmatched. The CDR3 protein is CASSPAGGGETQYF. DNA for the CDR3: TGTGCCAGCAGCCCAGCAGGGGGCGGAGAGACCCAGTACTTC.

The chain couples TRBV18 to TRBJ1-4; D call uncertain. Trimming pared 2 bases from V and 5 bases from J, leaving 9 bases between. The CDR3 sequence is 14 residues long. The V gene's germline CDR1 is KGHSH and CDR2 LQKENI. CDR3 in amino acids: CASSPGYTNEKLFF. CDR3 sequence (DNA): TGTGCCAGCTCACCAGGGTACACAAATGAAAAACTGTTTTTT.

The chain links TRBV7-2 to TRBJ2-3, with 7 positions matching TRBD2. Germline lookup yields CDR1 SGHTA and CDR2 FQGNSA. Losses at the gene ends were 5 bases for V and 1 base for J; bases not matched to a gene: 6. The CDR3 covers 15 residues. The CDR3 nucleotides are TGTGCCAGCAGCCTCAATCTAGCGGGCACAGATACGCAGTATTTT. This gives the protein CASSLNLAGTDTQYF.

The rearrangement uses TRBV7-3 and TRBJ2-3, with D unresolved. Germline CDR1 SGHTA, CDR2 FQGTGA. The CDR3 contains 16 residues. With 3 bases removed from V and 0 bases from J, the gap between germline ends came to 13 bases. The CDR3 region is CASSFLGGSSTDTQYF. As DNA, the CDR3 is TGTGCCAGCAGCTTTTTAGGCGGAAGCAGCACAGATACGCAGTATTTT.